This T cell receptor beta chain derives from a study of T cell responses to AZD1222 COVID-19 vaccine. The CDR3 has 17 amino acids. Germline V gives CDR1 SGHRS, CDR2 YFSETQ. V dropped 4 bases and J dropped 0 bases, with 18 bases sitting between them. Profiled with immunoSEQ multiplex PCR; TCRdb holds only in-frame clones, not every one. The sample contains approximately 120,000 clones, over 75% of which appear only once. Overall study findings and caveats: With two AZD1222 doses given, Spike-specific TCR breadth and depth both rose. Repertoire sampling happened only post peak T cell response.

A remark on this clone: The antigen is not known.

V is TRBV5-1 and J is TRBJ2-3; D is perhaps TRBD1 or TRBD2 (5 bases each). This specimen was peripheral blood, taken 28 days after the second AZD1222 dose. The receptor was isolated from an adult who received the AZD1222 COVID-19 vaccine. CDR3 amino acids: CASSPGVAGASTDTQYF. The CDR3 DNA sequence: TGCGCCAGCAGCCCTGGAGTTGCCGGGGCGAGCACAGATACGCAGTATTTT.